Listed below are T cell receptor beta chains from one sample, sequenced in a study of OX40 agonist ivuxolimab in advanced cancers. The table came from immunoSEQ multiplex PCR; TCRdb's copy has only in-frame clones and leaves some out. Among 99,000 or so clones listed, approximately 95% were seen once. The specimen comprised CD4+ or CD8+ T cells sorted from blood, sampled in a trial of the OX40 agonist ivuxolimab. The receptor set was obtained from an adult with an advanced solid tumor such as melanoma, head and neck, liver or kidney cancer. The CDR3 runs from the conserved cysteine through the conserved F or W. Fields, in order: CDR3 DNA, CDR3 protein, clone size, D gene, J gene, V gene. A D gene is named only where the DNA matches it firmly. Clone size is not always given. Where it is, it says once, few, many or a class for expanded clones.

CDR3nt: TGCGCCAGCAGCTTGGCGGCTAGCGGGGCACAAGAGACCCAGTACTTC
CDR3aa: CASSLAASGAQETQYF
abundance: .
d_gene: TRBD2
j_gene: TRBJ2-5
v_gene: TRBV5-1

CDR3nt: TGTGCCAGCAGCTTGGGACAGAGAATTGGGCTAAATCAGCCCCAGCATTTT
CDR3aa: CASSLGQRIGLNQPQHF
abundance: .
d_gene: TRBD1
j_gene: TRBJ1-5
v_gene: TRBV7-2

CDR3nt: TGTGCCAGCAGCTTATTCCCATCACTCTCTGGAAACACCATATATTTT
CDR3aa: CASSLFPSLSGNTIYF
abundance: .
d_gene: .
j_gene: TRBJ1-3
v_gene: TRBV7-6

CDR3nt: TGCGCCACTGGGGAGCGGGGGGCCCCTCTTAATGAGCAGTTCTTC
CDR3aa: CATGERGAPLNEQFF
abundance: once
d_gene: TRBD2
j_gene: TRBJ2-1
v_gene: TRBV5-1

CDR3nt: TGTGCCAGCTCACCAGGGCCCCCCAAGGAGCAGTACTTC
CDR3aa: CASSPGPPKEQYF
abundance: .
d_gene: .
j_gene: TRBJ2-7
v_gene: TRBV18

CDR3nt: TGTGCCAGCACCTTGGCAGCTTCGAATGAAAAACTGTTTTTT
CDR3aa: CASTLAASNEKLFF
abundance: .
d_gene: .
j_gene: TRBJ1-4
v_gene: TRBV5-4

CDR3nt: TGCGCCAGCAGCTTGGCCACAGGGGCAGGCGGCTACACCTTC
CDR3aa: CASSLATGAGGYTF
abundance: .
d_gene: TRBD1
j_gene: TRBJ1-2
v_gene: TRBV5-1

CDR3nt: TGTGCCAGCAGTTTACAGGGGGGGCTAAACACCGGGGAGCTGTTTTTT
CDR3aa: CASSLQGGLNTGELFF
abundance: .
d_gene: .
j_gene: TRBJ2-2
v_gene: TRBV28

CDR3nt: TGTGCCAGCAGCTCAAGGCGGAGGGCTAGCAATCAGCCCCAGCATTTT
CDR3aa: CASSSRRRASNQPQHF
abundance: .
d_gene: .
j_gene: TRBJ1-5
v_gene: TRBV7-8

CDR3nt: TGTGCCAGCAGCTTGGCCGTAAGGCAGGGCAATGAGCAGTTCTTC
CDR3aa: CASSLAVRQGNEQFF
abundance: .
d_gene: .
j_gene: TRBJ2-1
v_gene: TRBV5-6